The clone carrying this T cell receptor beta chain was counted only a few times. The CDR3 runs to 12 residues. Germline CDR1 is LGHNT and CDR2 is FRNRAP. V was clipped by 3 bases and J by 2 bases, with 4 bases between them. The data were taken from a study of regulatory T cells in long-lasting Graves disease. Study-wide context: Graves' patients diagnosed newly had used antithyroid drugs under 3 months.

Regarding time point: newly diagnosed GD, antithyroid drugs for less than 3 months. Isolated PBMC RNA provided the starting material for the TCR library. The diagnosis of Graves' disease used American Thyroid Association guidelines. Relying on iRepertoire HTBI primers and Arm-PCR of CDR3 regions, the team built TCR beta libraries. One entry per CDR3 protein, called by TCRdb with MiXCR from the multiplex PCR reads. The table records 500,000 to 700,000 distinct CDR3 sequences, roughly 16% of them present only once. These records were also assigned to another study, of T cells in Graves' hyperthyroidism and ophthalmopathy.

The source is a woman under 40 with Graves disease. The J gene is TRBJ1-2, the V gene TRBV12-5; no definite D call. The starting material was peripheral blood mononuclear cells (PBMCs), obtained at new diagnosis, from a patient treated with antithyroid drugs. The CDR3 DNA sequence: TGTGCTAGTGGTTTACCCAACTATGGCTACACCTTC. The encoded protein is CASGLPNYGYTF.